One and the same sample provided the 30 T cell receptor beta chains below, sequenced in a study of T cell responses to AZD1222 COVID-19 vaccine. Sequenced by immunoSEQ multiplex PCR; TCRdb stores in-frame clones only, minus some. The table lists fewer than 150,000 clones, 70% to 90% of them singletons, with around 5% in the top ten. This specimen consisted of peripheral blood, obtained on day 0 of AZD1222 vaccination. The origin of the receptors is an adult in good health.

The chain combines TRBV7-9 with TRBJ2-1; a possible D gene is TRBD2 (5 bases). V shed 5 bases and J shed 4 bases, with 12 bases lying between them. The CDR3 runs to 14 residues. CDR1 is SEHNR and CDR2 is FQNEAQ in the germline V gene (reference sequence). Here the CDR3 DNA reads TGTGCCAGCAGCCTCGGGGTAGGGTACAATGAGCAGTTCTTC. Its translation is CASSLGVGYNEQFF.

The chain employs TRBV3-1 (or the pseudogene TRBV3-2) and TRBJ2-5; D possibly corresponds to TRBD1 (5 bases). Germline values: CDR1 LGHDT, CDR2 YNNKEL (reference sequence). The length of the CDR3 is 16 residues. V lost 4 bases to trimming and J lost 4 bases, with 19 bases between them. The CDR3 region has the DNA TGTGCCAGCAGCCCCACAGTCCCGACAAGGGGAGAGACCCAGTACTTC. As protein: CASSPTVPTRGETQYF.

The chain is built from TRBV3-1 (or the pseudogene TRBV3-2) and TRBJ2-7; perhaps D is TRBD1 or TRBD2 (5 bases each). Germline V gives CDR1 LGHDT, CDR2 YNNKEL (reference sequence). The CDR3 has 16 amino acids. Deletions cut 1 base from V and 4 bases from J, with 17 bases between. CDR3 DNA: TGTGCCAGCAGCCAAGGATGGGGCCTTACGGGGTACGAGCAGTACTTC. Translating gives CASSQGWGLTGYEQYF.

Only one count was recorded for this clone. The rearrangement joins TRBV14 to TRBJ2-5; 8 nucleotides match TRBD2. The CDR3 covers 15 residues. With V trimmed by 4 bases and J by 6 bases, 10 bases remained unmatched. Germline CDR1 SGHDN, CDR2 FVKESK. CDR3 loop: CASSPRGYSGKTQYF. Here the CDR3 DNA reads TGTGCCAGCAGCCCGAGGGGGTATAGCGGGAAGACCCAGTACTTC.

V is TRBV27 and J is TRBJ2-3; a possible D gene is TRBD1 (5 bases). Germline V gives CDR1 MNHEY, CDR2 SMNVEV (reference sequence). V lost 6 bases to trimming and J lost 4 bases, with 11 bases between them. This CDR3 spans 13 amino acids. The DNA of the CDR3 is TGTGCCAGCAGCGACAGCAGTTCAGATACGCAGTATTTT. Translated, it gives CASSDSSSDTQYF.

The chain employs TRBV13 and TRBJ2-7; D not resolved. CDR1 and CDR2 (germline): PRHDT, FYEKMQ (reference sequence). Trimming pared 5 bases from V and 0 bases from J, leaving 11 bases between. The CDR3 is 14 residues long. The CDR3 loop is CASSRPGSSYEQYF. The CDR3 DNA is TGTGCCAGCAGCCGGCCGGGCAGCTCCTACGAGCAGTACTTC.

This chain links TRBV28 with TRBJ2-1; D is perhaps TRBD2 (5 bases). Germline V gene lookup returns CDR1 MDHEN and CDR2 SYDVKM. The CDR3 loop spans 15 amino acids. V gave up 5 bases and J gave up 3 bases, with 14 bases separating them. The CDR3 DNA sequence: TGTGCCAGCAGTCCCCGACTAACCTTCTACAATGAGCAGTTCTTC. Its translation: CASSPRLTFYNEQFF.

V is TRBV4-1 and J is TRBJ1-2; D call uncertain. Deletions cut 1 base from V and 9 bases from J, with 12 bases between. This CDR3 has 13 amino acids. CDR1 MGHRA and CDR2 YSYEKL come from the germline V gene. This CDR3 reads CASSQGRWPSYTF. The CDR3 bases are TGCGCCAGCAGCCAAGGGCGATGGCCAAGCTACACCTTC.

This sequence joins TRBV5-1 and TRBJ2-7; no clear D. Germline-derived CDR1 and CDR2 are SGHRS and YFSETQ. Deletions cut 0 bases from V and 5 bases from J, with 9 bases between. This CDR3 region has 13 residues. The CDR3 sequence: CASSLDSGNEQYF. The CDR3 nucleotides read TGCGCCAGCAGCTTGGATTCAGGTAACGAGCAGTACTTC.

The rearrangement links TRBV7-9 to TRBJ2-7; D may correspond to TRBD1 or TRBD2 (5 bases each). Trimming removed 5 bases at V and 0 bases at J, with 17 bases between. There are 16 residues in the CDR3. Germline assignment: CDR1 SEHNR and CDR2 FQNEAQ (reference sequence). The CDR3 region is CASSPSMGVLSYEQYF. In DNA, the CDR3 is TGTGCCAGCAGCCCTAGTATGGGGGTCCTCTCCTACGAGCAGTACTTC.

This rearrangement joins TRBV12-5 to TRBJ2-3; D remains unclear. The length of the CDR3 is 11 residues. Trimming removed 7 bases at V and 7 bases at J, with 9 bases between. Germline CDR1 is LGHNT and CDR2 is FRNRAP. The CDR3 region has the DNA TGTGCTAGTGCCCCTGAGTATACGCAGTATTTT. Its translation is CASAPEYTQYF.

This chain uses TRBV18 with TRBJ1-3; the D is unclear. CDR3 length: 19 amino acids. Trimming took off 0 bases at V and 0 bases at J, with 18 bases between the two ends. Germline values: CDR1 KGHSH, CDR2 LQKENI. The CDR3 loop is CASSPPIKSRANSGNTIYF. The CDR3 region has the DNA TGTGCCAGCTCACCACCCATCAAAAGTCGGGCGAACTCTGGAAACACCATATATTTT.

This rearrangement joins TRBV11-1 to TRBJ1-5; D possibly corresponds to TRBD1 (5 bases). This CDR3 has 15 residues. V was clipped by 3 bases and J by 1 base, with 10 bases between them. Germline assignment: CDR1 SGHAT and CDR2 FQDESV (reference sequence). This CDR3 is CASSFFRQSNQPQHF. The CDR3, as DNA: TGTGCCAGCAGCTTTTTCCGACAGAGCAATCAGCCCCAGCATTTT.

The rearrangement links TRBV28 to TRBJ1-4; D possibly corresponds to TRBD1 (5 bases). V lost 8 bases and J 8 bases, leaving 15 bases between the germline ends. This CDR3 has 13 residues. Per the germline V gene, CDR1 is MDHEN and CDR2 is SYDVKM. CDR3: CASGEGFKEKLFF. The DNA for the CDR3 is TGTGCCAGCGGTGAGGGGTTTAAGGAAAAACTGTTTTTT.

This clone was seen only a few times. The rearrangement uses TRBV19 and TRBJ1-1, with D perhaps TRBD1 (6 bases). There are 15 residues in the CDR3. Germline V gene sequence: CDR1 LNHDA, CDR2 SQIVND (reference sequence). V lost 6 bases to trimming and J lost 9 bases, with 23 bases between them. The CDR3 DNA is TGTGCCAGTAGGCCTCGGGGCAGGGAGGGGGAGCAAGCTTTCTTT. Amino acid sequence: CASRPRGREGEQAFF.

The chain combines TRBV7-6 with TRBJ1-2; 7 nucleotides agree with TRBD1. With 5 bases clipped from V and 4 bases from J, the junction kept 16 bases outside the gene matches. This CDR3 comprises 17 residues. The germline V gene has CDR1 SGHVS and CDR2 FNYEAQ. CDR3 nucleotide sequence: TGTGCCAGCAGCCCAAGGACAGGACCTTACGCGCCCTATGGCTACACCTTC. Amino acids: CASSPRTGPYAPYGYTF. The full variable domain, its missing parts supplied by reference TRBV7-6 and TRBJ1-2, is GAGVSQSPRYKVTKRGQDVALRCDPISGHVSLYWYRQALGQGPEFLTYFNYEAQQDKSGLPNDRFSAERPEGSISTLTIQRTEQRDSAMYRCASSPRTGPYAPYGYTFGSGTRLTVV.

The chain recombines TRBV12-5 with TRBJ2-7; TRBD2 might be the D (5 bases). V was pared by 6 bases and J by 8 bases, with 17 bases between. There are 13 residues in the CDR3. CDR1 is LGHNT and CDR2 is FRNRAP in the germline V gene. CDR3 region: CASGPRVDSQQYF. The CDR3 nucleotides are TGTGCTAGTGGCCCCCGAGTGGACTCACAGCAGTACTTC.

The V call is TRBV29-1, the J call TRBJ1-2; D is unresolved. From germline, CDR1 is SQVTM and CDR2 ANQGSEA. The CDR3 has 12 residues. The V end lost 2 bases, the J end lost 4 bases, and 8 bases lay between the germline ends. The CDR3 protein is CSVESAPYGYTF. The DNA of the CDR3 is TGCAGCGTTGAATCGGCCCCCTATGGCTACACCTTC.

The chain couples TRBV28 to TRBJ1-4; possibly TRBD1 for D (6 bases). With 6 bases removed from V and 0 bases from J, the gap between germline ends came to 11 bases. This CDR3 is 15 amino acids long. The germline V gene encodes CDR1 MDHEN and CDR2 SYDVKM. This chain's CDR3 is CASSLTGSTNEKLFF. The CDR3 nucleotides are TGTGCCAGCAGCCTGACAGGTTCAACTAATGAAAAACTGTTTTTT.

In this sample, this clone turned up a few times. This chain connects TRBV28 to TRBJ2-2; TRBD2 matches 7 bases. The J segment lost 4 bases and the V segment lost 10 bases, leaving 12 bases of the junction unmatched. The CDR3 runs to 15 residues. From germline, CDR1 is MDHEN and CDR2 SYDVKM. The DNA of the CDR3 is TGTGCCACCCGCCCCACGGGAGGAGGCACCGGGGAGCTGTTTTTT. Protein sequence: CATRPTGGGTGELFF.

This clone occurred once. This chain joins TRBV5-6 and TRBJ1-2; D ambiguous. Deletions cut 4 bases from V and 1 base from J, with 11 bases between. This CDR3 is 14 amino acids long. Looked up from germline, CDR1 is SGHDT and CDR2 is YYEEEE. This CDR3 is CASSQNPRNYGYTF. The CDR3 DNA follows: TGTGCCAGCAGCCAAAACCCCCGTAACTATGGCTACACCTTC.

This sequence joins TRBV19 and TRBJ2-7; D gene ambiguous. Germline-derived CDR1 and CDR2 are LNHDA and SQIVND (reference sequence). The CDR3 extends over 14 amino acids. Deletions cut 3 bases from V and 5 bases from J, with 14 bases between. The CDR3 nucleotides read TGTGCCAGTAGTATTATAGGCAGTAGAAACGAGCAGTACTTC. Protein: CASSIIGSRNEQYF.

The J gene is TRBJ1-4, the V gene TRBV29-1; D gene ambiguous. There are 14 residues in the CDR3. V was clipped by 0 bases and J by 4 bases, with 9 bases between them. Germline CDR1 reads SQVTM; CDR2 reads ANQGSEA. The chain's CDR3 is CSVEDEEGNEKLFF. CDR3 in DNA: TGCAGCGTTGAAGATGAGGAAGGTAATGAAAAACTGTTTTTT.

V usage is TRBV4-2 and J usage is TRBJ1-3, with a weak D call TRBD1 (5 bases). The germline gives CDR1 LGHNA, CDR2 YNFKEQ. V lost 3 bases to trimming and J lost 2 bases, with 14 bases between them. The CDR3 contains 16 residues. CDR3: CASSHPGADPGNTIYF. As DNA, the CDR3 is TGTGCCAGCAGCCACCCCGGGGCAGACCCTGGAAACACCATATATTTT.

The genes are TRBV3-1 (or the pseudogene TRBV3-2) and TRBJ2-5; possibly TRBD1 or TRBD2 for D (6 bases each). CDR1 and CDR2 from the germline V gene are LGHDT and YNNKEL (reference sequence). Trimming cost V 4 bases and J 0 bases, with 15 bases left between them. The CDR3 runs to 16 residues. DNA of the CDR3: TGTGCCAGCAGCCGCCTTCGGGGGCTACACCAAGAGACCCAGTACTTC. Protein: CASSRLRGLHQETQYF.

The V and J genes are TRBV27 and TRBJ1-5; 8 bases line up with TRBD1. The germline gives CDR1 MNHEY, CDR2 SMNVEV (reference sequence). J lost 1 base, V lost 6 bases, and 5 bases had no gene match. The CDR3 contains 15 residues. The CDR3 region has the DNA TGTGCCAGCAGCCCCCGGACAGGGAGCAATCAGCCCCAGCATTTT. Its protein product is CASSPRTGSNQPQHF.

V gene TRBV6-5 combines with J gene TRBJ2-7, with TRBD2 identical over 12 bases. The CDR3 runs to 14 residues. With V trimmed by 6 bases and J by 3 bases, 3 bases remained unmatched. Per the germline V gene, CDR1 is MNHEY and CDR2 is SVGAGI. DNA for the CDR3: TGTGCCAGCAGCTGGACTAGCGGGGACTACGAGCAGTACTTC. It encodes CASSWTSGDYEQYF.

In DNA form, the CDR3 reads TGCGCCAGCAGCTCACACGGGGGACTAGCTGTCGACGAGCAGTACTTC. Translated: CASSSHGGLAVDEQYF. The gene calls are TRBV5-1 and TRBJ2-7; TRBD2 matches 9 bases. Germline CDR1 is SGHRS and CDR2 is YFSETQ. The CDR3 spans 16 residues. The ends lost 3 bases at V and 5 bases at J; junction bases unmatched: 12.

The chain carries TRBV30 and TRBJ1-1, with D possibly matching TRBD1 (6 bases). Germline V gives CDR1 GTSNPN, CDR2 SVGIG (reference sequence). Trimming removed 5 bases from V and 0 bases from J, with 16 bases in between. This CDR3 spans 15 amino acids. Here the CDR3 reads CAWPPGATMNTEAFF. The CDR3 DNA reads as TGTGCCTGGCCACCGGGGGCAACCATGAACACTGAAGCTTTCTTT.

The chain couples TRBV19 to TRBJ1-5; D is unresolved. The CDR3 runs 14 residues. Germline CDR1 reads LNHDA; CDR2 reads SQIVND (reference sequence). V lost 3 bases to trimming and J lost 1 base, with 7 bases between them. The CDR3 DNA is TGTGCCAGTAGTATCTGGCAGAGCAATCAGCCCCAGCATTTT. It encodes CASSIWQSNQPQHF.